Each of the 26 T cell receptor beta chains below was sequenced from the same sample in a study of blood T cell repertoires in COVID-19. Here immunoSEQ multiplex PCR was the method, and the copy in TCRdb shows in-frame clones only, minus some. The table has around 190,000 clones, 86% seen once. The sample comprised peripheral blood. Source of these receptors: a man aged 45 to 65 with active or convalescent COVID-19.

The CDR3 bases are TGTGCCACCAGGGACAGGGAGGGTACAGATACGCAGTATTTT. Residues: CATRDREGTDTQYF. This chain links TRBV10-3 with TRBJ2-3; TRBD1 agrees at 9 bases. The J segment lost 3 bases and the V segment lost 10 bases, leaving 8 bases of the junction unmatched. The V gene's germline CDR1 is ENHRY and CDR2 SYGVKD. The CDR3 is 14 residues long.

The chain links TRBV5-1 to TRBJ1-2; D might be TRBD1 (6 bases). This CDR3 is built from 15 residues. Germline V gene lookup returns CDR1 SGHRS and CDR2 YFSETQ. Trimming cost V 4 bases and J 7 bases, with 20 bases left between them. CDR3 protein: CASSPEGDMRVGYTF. The CDR3 region has the DNA TGCGCCAGCAGCCCCGAGGGGGACATGAGGGTTGGCTACACCTTC.

The chain combines TRBV5-1 with TRBJ2-2; tentatively, D is TRBD2 (6 bases). From germline, CDR1 is SGHRS and CDR2 YFSETQ. Between the trimmed V and J ends, which lost 4 bases and 2 bases, there was a span of 18 bases. The CDR3 loop spans 17 amino acids. CDR3 nucleotides: TGCGCCAGCAGCGGGGGACTGCGGCAGATCAACACCGGGGAGCTGTTTTTT. Translation: CASSGGLRQINTGELFF.

This chain connects TRBV6-6 to TRBJ2-2; a possible D gene is TRBD2 (6 bases). Trimming took off 1 base at V and 8 bases at J, with 8 bases between the two ends. The CDR3 spans 13 residues. Germline V CDR1 and CDR2: MNHNY, SVGAGI (reference sequence). The CDR3 sequence is CASSYWEAGELFF. The DNA for the CDR3 is TGTGCCAGCAGTTACTGGGAGGCGGGGGAGCTGTTTTTT.

The chain couples TRBV5-1 to TRBJ2-3; D remains ambiguous. Trimming removed 3 bases from V and 0 bases from J, with 17 bases in between. The CDR3 is 17 amino acids. Germline CDR1 reads SGHRS; CDR2 reads YFSETQ. In DNA, the CDR3 is TGCGCCAGCAGCTCCTCTCATAGTGGGCCCAGCACAGATACGCAGTATTTT. It specifies CASSSSHSGPSTDTQYF. Filled out from reference TRBV5-1 and TRBJ2-3, the complete variable domain reads KAGVTQTPRYLIKTRGQQVTLSCSPISGHRSVSWYQQTPGQGLQFLFEYFSETQRNKGNFPGRFSGRQFSNSRSEMNVSTLELGDSALYLCASSSSHSGPSTDTQYFGPGTRLTVL.

This clone has just a few counts. The chain joins TRBV19 to TRBJ1-2, with 9 positions matching TRBD1. The germline CDR1 and CDR2 sequences are LNHDA and SQIVND (reference sequence). The CDR3 is 14 residues long. The V and J ends lost 5 bases and 6 bases, in that order; junction bases with no gene match: 7. The chain's CDR3 is CASSWTGVLDGYTF. DNA for the CDR3: TGTGCCAGTAGTTGGACAGGGGTATTGGATGGCTACACCTTC.

The rearrangement links TRBV7-7 to TRBJ2-5, with D unclear. The CDR3 runs to 14 residues. Per germline, CDR1 SSHAT and CDR2 FNYEAQ (reference sequence). Trimming left V 4 bases short and J 0 bases short, with 9 bases between. Written as DNA, the CDR3 is TGTGCCAGCAGCTCTGAGGCTAACCAAGAGACCCAGTACTTC. Its protein product is CASSSEANQETQYF.

The V gene is TRBV14, the J gene TRBJ2-3; the D is unclear. The CDR3 contains 17 residues. V lost 1 base and J 0 bases, leaving 14 bases between the germline ends. Per the germline V gene, CDR1 is SGHDN and CDR2 is FVKESK. CDR3 protein: CASSQALASRSTDTQYF. Written as DNA, the CDR3 is TGTGCCAGCAGCCAAGCCCTGGCCTCTCGTAGCACAGATACGCAGTATTTT.

The chain couples TRBV29-1 to TRBJ2-7; TRBD2 matches 9 bases. V gave up 1 base and J gave up 0 bases; unmatched junction bases: 13. The germline gives CDR1 SQVTM, CDR2 ANQGSEA. The CDR3 spans 18 residues. CDR3 sequence reads: CSVEVPAGLAGFSYEQYF. The CDR3 nucleotides read TGCAGCGTTGAAGTTCCGGCGGGGCTAGCGGGGTTCTCCTACGAGCAGTACTTC.

The genes are TRBV6-5 and TRBJ1-2; the D is unclear. With 9 bases removed from V and 5 bases from J, the gap between germline ends came to 13 bases. The CDR3 is made up of 12 amino acids. Germline V gene data show CDR1 as MNHEY and CDR2 as SVGAGI. CDR3 amino acids: CASVYGVYGYTF. The CDR3 coding sequence is TGTGCCAGTGTATACGGGGTTTATGGCTACACCTTC.

The V call is TRBV6-1, the J call TRBJ1-5; 8 bases match TRBD1. This CDR3 region has 16 residues. The germline gives CDR1 MNHNS, CDR2 SASEGT. Unmatched junction bases numbered 8, after V lost 2 bases and J lost 5 bases. This CDR3 reads CASSEKGTGDYQPQHF. The CDR3 region has the DNA TGTGCCAGCAGTGAAAAAGGGACAGGAGACTATCAGCCCCAGCATTTT.

This chain uses TRBV12-3 or TRBV12-4 with TRBJ1-3; D not certain. This CDR3 comprises 13 residues. V was trimmed by 1 base and J by 5 bases, leaving 6 bases between them. The CDR3 DNA sequence: TGTGCCAGCAGTTTAGAGCTTAGAAACACCATATATTTT. Translating it yields CASSLELRNTIYF.

V usage is TRBV3-1 (or the pseudogene TRBV3-2) and J usage is TRBJ2-7; 12 bases are a match to TRBD2. Trimming at V came to 3 bases and at J to 4 bases, leaving 4 bases not matched to a gene. This CDR3 is built from 15 residues. Germline CDR1 LGHDT, CDR2 YNNKEL (reference sequence). The CDR3 loop is CASSHGLAGPYEQYF. The CDR3 nucleotides read TGTGCCAGCAGCCACGGACTAGCGGGACCTTACGAGCAGTACTTC.

V is TRBV5-6 and J is TRBJ2-1; D is ambiguous. This CDR3 comprises 14 residues. V dropped 1 base and J dropped 6 bases, with 11 bases sitting between them. The germline V gene encodes CDR1 SGHDT and CDR2 YYEEEE. CDR3 amino acids: CASSLMELGNEQFF. The CDR3 DNA reads as TGTGCCAGCAGCTTGATGGAGCTGGGCAATGAGCAGTTCTTC.

The chain couples TRBV7-9 to TRBJ2-2, with D perhaps TRBD1 (6 bases). Per the germline V gene, CDR1 is SEHNR and CDR2 is FQNEAQ (reference sequence). The CDR3 loop spans 16 amino acids. The V end was cut by 2 bases, the J end by 5 bases, with 15 bases between. The CDR3 spells CASSLTGNRETGELFF. Here the CDR3 DNA reads TGTGCCAGCAGCTTAACCGGTAACAGGGAAACCGGGGAGCTGTTTTTT.

J is TRBJ2-3 and V is TRBV19; D is ambiguous. CDR3 length equals 16 residues. V was clipped by 6 bases and J by 1 base, with 17 bases between them. From germline, CDR1 is LNHDA and CDR2 SQIVND (reference sequence). CDR3 residues: CASSSDPRRGTDTQYF. In nucleotides, the CDR3 is TGTGCCAGTAGCTCAGACCCCCGTCGGGGCACAGATACGCAGTATTTT.

The DNA of the CDR3 is TGTGCCAGCAGCTTAGCCCAGGCGGGGGGGCCTAGAAACGAGCAGTACTTC. It encodes CASSLAQAGGPRNEQYF. This chain links TRBV7-2 with TRBJ2-7; 9 bases are a match to TRBD2. Germline trimming cut 0 bases from V and 5 bases from J; bases unmatched to any gene: 11. CDR1 and CDR2 from the germline V gene are SGHTA and FQGNSA. The CDR3 loop spans 17 amino acids.

J is TRBJ1-2 and V is TRBV2, with no clear D. Germline CDR1 SNHLY, CDR2 FYNNEI. The CDR3 extends over 13 amino acids. Trimming pared 5 bases from V and 12 bases from J, leaving 19 bases between. The CDR3 bases are TGTGCCAGCAGTTTGGCCTCCCAGGCCGCCCACACCTTC. It codes for CASSLASQAAHTF. Based on the CDR3 plus reference TRBV2 and TRBJ1-2, the full variable domain is EPEVTQTPSHQVTQMGQEVILRCVPISNHLYFYWYRQILGQKVEFLVSFYNNEISEKSEIFDDQFSVERPDGSNFTLKIRSTKLEDSAMYFCASSLASQAAHTFGSGTRLTVV.

The V and J genes are TRBV5-6 and TRBJ1-6, with D possibly being TRBD1 (6 bases). Trimming shortened V by 0 bases and J by 7 bases, and 17 bases separated the two germline ends. Germline V lookup: CDR1 SGHDT, CDR2 YYEEEE. The CDR3 is made up of 17 amino acids. DNA of the CDR3: TGTGCCAGCAGCTTGGGTCTTGGGGGGGCAGGGAATTCACCCCTCCACTTT. Translating it yields CASSLGLGGAGNSPLHF.

The chain employs TRBV7-6 and TRBJ2-3; 11 bases align to TRBD2. Germline-derived CDR1 and CDR2 are SGHVS and FNYEAQ. This CDR3 is 18 amino acids long. J gave up 0 bases and V 1 base, and 6 bases lay outside the gene matches. DNA of the CDR3: TGTGCCAGCAGCTTAGGGGGGACTAGCGGAGCTAGCACAGATACGCAGTATTTT. Its translation: CASSLGGTSGASTDTQYF.

V is TRBV3-1 (or the pseudogene TRBV3-2) and J is TRBJ1-2, with 7 positions matching TRBD1. This CDR3 region has 16 residues. The ends lost 6 bases at V and 8 bases at J; junction bases unmatched: 18. The germline gives CDR1 LGHDT, CDR2 YNNKEL (reference sequence). DNA for the CDR3: TGTGCCAGCAGTCATCATGACACACAGGGGTGGGCGGGCTACACCTTC. Protein: CASSHHDTQGWAGYTF.

J is TRBJ1-2 and V is TRBV11-2, with TRBD1 matching 8 bases. This CDR3 has 16 residues. The V segment lost 2 bases and the J segment 2 bases; nucleotides outside the gene matches: 7. CDR1 SGHAT and CDR2 FQNNGV come from the germline V gene. CDR3 sequence (DNA): TGTGCCAGCAGCTTACTATCCGGGACAGGAAACTATGGCTACACCTTC. Translation: CASSLLSGTGNYGYTF.

This clone was recorded once. The junction departs from the called germline gene at one end, perhaps through a read error. V usage is TRBV11-3 and J usage is TRBJ2-6; D is undetermined. This CDR3 spans 14 amino acids. The V gene's germline CDR1 is SGHNT and CDR2 YENEEA. CDR3 DNA sequence: TGTGCCAGCAGGAGGAACTCTAGGGCCAACGTCCTGACTTTC. Its protein is CASRRNSRANVLTF.

The gene calls are TRBV5-6 and TRBJ2-7; 7 positions agree with TRBD2. There are 13 residues in the CDR3. Trimming took 0 bases from V and 4 from J; bases not matched to a gene: 1. CDR1 and CDR2 (germline): SGHDT, YYEEEE. The CDR3 is CASSLGAGYEQYF. The CDR3 region has the DNA TGTGCCAGCAGCTTGGGAGCGGGGTACGAGCAGTACTTC. Drawing the rest from reference TRBV5-6 and TRBJ2-7, the complete variable domain is DAGVTQSPTHLIKTRGQQVTLRCSPKSGHDTVSWYQQALGQGPQFIFQYYEEEERQRGNFPDRFSGHQFPNYSSELNVNALLLGDSALYLCASSLGAGYEQYFGPGTRLTVT.

The chain is built from TRBV5-5 and TRBJ1-5; the match to TRBD1 covers 7 bases. The length of the CDR3 is 15 residues. Trimming took 4 bases from V and 5 from J; bases not matched to a gene: 9. Germline assignment: CDR1 SGHKS and CDR2 YYEKEE (reference sequence). DNA for the CDR3: TGTGCCAGCAGCCCAGACAGGGTCAGGGATCAGCCCCAGCATTTT. This codes for CASSPDRVRDQPQHF.

This clone was observed many times. The chain combines TRBV28 with TRBJ1-2; 9 nucleotides match TRBD1. J lost 2 bases, V lost 8 bases, and 18 bases had no gene match. Germline assignment: CDR1 MDHEN and CDR2 SYDVKM. The CDR3 loop spans 18 amino acids. The DNA of the CDR3 is TGTGCCAGCTTGCGGGCGGGACAGGGAGTTCTCGTAAACTATGGCTACACCTTC. This encodes CASLRAGQGVLVNYGYTF.